A single sample gave rise to the 27 T cell receptor beta chains below, sequenced in a study of beta chain features in type 1 diabetes. Findings and caveats of the study: For Type 1 diabetes patients, all four CD4+ subsets carried TCRB CDR3s that were moderately but significantly shorter.

These receptors have no known antigen. The sequenced template was cDNA made from the entire isolated RNA. Produced via immunoSEQ multiplex PCR; TCRdb's table is partial and in-frame only. Of about 740,000 clones listed, about an eighth are singletons. What was sequenced was naive CD4+ T cells from blood. Receptor source: a man younger than 35 with type 1 diabetes.

This clone has only a few counts. The rearrangement uses TRBV6-5 and TRBJ1-5, with TRBD1 matching over 8 bases. Trimming removed 5 bases from V and 3 bases from J; junction bases left unmatched: 6. CDR1 and CDR2 (germline): MNHEY, SVGAGI. The CDR3 has 15 amino acids. Here the CDR3 DNA reads TGTGCCAGCAGTGCCCTGGGACAGGCCAATCAGCCCCAGCATTTT. Translated, it gives CASSALGQANQPQHF.

The DNA of the CDR3 is TGTGCCAGCAGTTGGGGAGCGAGGTCGGAGACCCAGTACTTC. The encoded protein is CASSWGARSETQYF. The chain couples TRBV27 to TRBJ2-5, with D perhaps matching TRBD2 (5 bases). The CDR3 contains 14 residues. Trimming shortened V by 4 bases and J by 5 bases, and 14 bases separated the two germline ends. Germline-derived CDR1 and CDR2 are MNHEY and SMNVEV (reference sequence).

CDR3 DNA sequence: TGTGCCTGGGCGACAGGGTACGGTGATACGCAGTATTTT. Translating it yields CAWATGYGDTQYF. J is TRBJ2-3 and V is TRBV30; 7 bases are a match to TRBD1. In germline, CDR1 is GTSNPN, CDR2 SVGIG (reference sequence). V gave up 5 bases and J gave up 6 bases; unmatched junction bases: 8. This CDR3 spans 13 amino acids.

This clone occurred a few times. The DNA of the CDR3 is TGTGCCAGCAGCGTTCCGGGACAGGTGTTGGGCTACACCTTC. Its protein is CASSVPGQVLGYTF. The chain is built from TRBV11-2 and TRBJ1-2; TRBD1 aligns across 8 bases. The CDR3 totals 14 residues. The ends lost 5 bases at V and 8 bases at J; junction bases unmatched: 10. Germline CDR1 SGHAT, CDR2 FQNNGV.

The J gene is TRBJ1-1, the V gene TRBV7-3, with D possibly TRBD1 on 6 matching bases. Trimming removed 6 bases at V and 2 bases at J, with 10 bases between. The CDR3 covers 13 residues. Germline CDR1 SGHTA, CDR2 FQGTGA. CDR3 DNA: TGTGCCAGCAGACAACAGGGAAACACTGAAGCTTTCTTT. It is translated as CASRQQGNTEAFF. The full variable domain, rest sourced from reference TRBV7-3 and TRBJ1-1, is GAGVSQTPSNKVTEKGKYVELRCDPISGHTALYWYRQSLGQGPEFLIYFQGTGAADDSGLPNDRFFAVRPEGSVSTLKIQRTERGDSAVYLCASRQQGNTEAFFGQGTRLTVV.

In this sample, this clone turned up a few times. CDR3 in DNA: TGTGCCAGCAGTTTCGTGCCGCTTGGTTATTTGTTCGAGCAGTACTTC. Translating it yields CASSFVPLGYLFEQYF. This chain links TRBV28 with TRBJ2-7; no reliable D call. The CDR3 extends over 16 amino acids. Germline V gene lookup returns CDR1 MDHEN and CDR2 SYDVKM. V was shortened by 3 bases and J by 6 bases, with 21 bases between the two germline ends.

This clone was observed a handful of times. This chain joins TRBV27 and TRBJ2-1; 10 nucleotides match TRBD2. Germline CDR1 and CDR2: MNHEY and SMNVEV (reference sequence). V lost 5 bases, J lost 0 bases, and 7 bases stayed unmatched. The CDR3 runs 17 residues. The CDR3 DNA reads as TGTGCCAGCAGTCCCGTAGCGGGGGGCCCCTCCTACAATGAGCAGTTCTTC. This sequence encodes CASSPVAGGPSYNEQFF.

The gene calls are TRBV6-1 and TRBJ2-3, with D uncertain. The CDR3 length is 15 residues. Germline V gene sequence: CDR1 MNHNS, CDR2 SASEGT. The V end was cut by 4 bases, the J end by 4 bases, with 15 bases between. As DNA, the CDR3 is TGTGCCAGCAGTGGACGGCATTCAACCGCAGATACGCAGTATTTT. Amino acids: CASSGRHSTADTQYF.

The gene calls are TRBV11-2 and TRBJ1-4, with D unresolved. This CDR3 spans 14 amino acids. CDR1 is SGHAT, CDR2 FQNNGV, per germline. The V end lost 4 bases, the J end lost 5 bases, and 11 bases lay between the germline ends. The CDR3 region has the DNA TGTGCCAGCAGCTACCCCGGACCGAATGAAAAACTGTTTTTT. Encoded protein: CASSYPGPNEKLFF.

The CDR3 loop reads CASRPGKAGNTIYF. The DNA of the CDR3 is TGTGCCAGCAGACCTGGGAAAGCCGGAAACACCATATATTTT. The chain employs TRBV6-5 and TRBJ1-3; no clear D gene. CDR1 and CDR2 from the germline V gene are MNHEY and SVGAGI. Trimming pared 6 bases from V and 4 bases from J, leaving 13 bases between. This CDR3 has 14 amino acids.

This chain links TRBV18 with TRBJ1-1; D remains unclear. CDR3 size: 14 residues. V was shortened by 4 bases and J by 1 base, with 10 bases between the two germline ends. Germline V gives CDR1 KGHSH, CDR2 LQKENI. CDR3 sequence reads: CASSQETRNTEAFF. The CDR3 bases are TGTGCCAGCTCACAAGAAACTAGGAACACTGAAGCTTTCTTT.

The rearrangement uses TRBV30 and TRBJ2-2, with 9 bases that match TRBD2. CDR1 and CDR2 (germline): GTSNPN, SVGIG (reference sequence). J gave up 6 bases and V 6 bases, and 5 bases lay outside the gene matches. The CDR3 covers 13 residues. The CDR3 sequence: CACQGLAPGELFF. Here the CDR3 DNA reads TGTGCCTGCCAGGGACTAGCCCCCGGGGAGCTGTTTTTT.

This clone has a handful of counts. V is TRBV19 and J is TRBJ2-1; TRBD2 agrees at 11 bases. V lost 5 bases, J lost 4 bases, and 4 bases stayed unmatched. Germline values: CDR1 LNHDA, CDR2 SQIVND (reference sequence). The CDR3 sequence is 15 residues long. The CDR3: CASSVTSGEYNEQFF. The CDR3 nucleotides are TGTGCCAGTAGTGTGACTAGCGGGGAGTACAATGAGCAGTTCTTC.

This clone was counted a few times. Germline is not matched at one junction end, which may reflect a read error. V gene TRBV18 combines with J gene TRBJ2-3; D unresolved. CDR1 and CDR2 from the germline V gene are KGHSH and LQKENI. CDR3 length equals 13 residues. This CDR3 is CASSPFSTDTQYF. The CDR3 DNA is TGTGCCAGCTCACCTTTCAGCACGGATACGCAGTATTTT.

There are a few counts of this clone. This chain joins TRBV7-2 and TRBJ1-5; 8 nucleotides align to TRBD1. V gave up 5 bases and J gave up 5 bases; unmatched junction bases: 5. The CDR3 is 14 residues long. The germline CDR1 and CDR2 sequences are SGHTA and FQGNSA. As DNA, the CDR3 is TGTGCCAGCAGCGGACAGGGTCCCGATCAGCCCCAGCATTTT. This translates into CASSGQGPDQPQHF.

The chain recombines TRBV7-9 with TRBJ2-3; 8 nucleotides match TRBD2. CDR1 is SEHNR, CDR2 FQNEAQ, per germline (reference sequence). The length of the CDR3 is 15 residues. After removal of 5 bases from V and 0 bases from J, the junction contained 4 bases not matched to a gene. CDR3 in DNA: TGTGCCAGCAGCGCCGGGAGGGGTAGCACAGATACGCAGTATTTT. Protein product: CASSAGRGSTDTQYF. The full variable domain, with the rest looked up from reference TRBV7-9 and TRBJ2-3, is DTGVSQNPRHKITKRGQNVTFRCDPISEHNRLYWYRQTLGQGPEFLTYFQNEAQLEKSRLLSDRFSAERPKGSFSTLEIQRTEQGDSAMYLCASSAGRGSTDTQYFGPGTRLTVL.

This clone was detected a few times. This clone may be a read error of a much larger clone one base away. The DNA of the CDR3 is TGTGCCAGCAGCTCCTTCTACGAGCAGTACTTC. It is translated as CASSSFYEQYF. The V gene is TRBV5-8, the J gene TRBJ2-7; D is ambiguous. CDR3 length equals 11 residues. V lost 3 bases and J lost 3, with 4 bases in between. Germline V gene sequence: CDR1 SGHTS, CDR2 YDEGEE. The full variable domain, with the rest looked up from reference TRBV5-8 and TRBJ2-7, is EAGVTQSPTHLIKTRGQQATLRCSPISGHTSVYWYQQALGLGLQFLLWYDEGEERNRGNFPPRFSGRQFPNYSSELNVNALELEDSALYLCASSSFYEQYFGPGTRLTVT.

This clone was counted a few times. The rearrangement links TRBV2 to TRBJ1-3, with D maybe TRBD1 (6 bases). Trimming took 0 bases from V and 3 from J, leaving 9 bases between them. Germline V gives CDR1 SNHLY, CDR2 FYNNEI. The CDR3 is 15 residues long. CDR3 sequence reads: CASSEAEGGGNTIYF. Written as DNA, the CDR3 is TGTGCCAGCAGTGAAGCGGAGGGGGGTGGAAACACCATATATTTT. Drawing the rest from reference TRBV2 and TRBJ1-3, the complete variable domain is EPEVTQTPSHQVTQMGQEVILRCVPISNHLYFYWYRQILGQKVEFLVSFYNNEISEKSEIFDDQFSVERPDGSNFTLKIRSTKLEDSAMYFCASSEAEGGGNTIYFGEGSWLTVV.

V is TRBV5-1 and J is TRBJ1-6, with 9 bases fitting TRBD1. The germline gives CDR1 SGHRS, CDR2 YFSETQ. The CDR3 totals 13 residues. The junction had 2 bases not matched to a gene; V was cut back by 4 bases and J by 9 bases. The CDR3 coding sequence is TGCGCCAGCAGCGGGACAGGGAGTTCACCCCTCCACTTT. Its protein product is CASSGTGSSPLHF. Variable domain in full (rest from reference TRBV5-1 and TRBJ1-6): KAGVTQTPRYLIKTRGQQVTLSCSPISGHRSVSWYQQTPGQGLQFLFEYFSETQRNKGNFPGRFSGRQFSNSRSEMNVSTLELGDSALYLCASSGTGSSPLHFGNGTRLTVT.

This clone was observed a handful of times. The rearrangement links TRBV30 to TRBJ1-2; no clear D. Germline V lookup: CDR1 GTSNPN, CDR2 SVGIG (reference sequence). There are 14 residues in the CDR3. The germline V and J ends were trimmed by 3 bases and 5 bases, with 16 bases remaining between them. For the CDR3, the DNA is TGTGCCTGGAGCCCCCAGACCGGGCCTTATGGCTACACCTTC. It codes for CAWSPQTGPYGYTF.

The chain carries TRBV5-1 and TRBJ2-7, with D possibly matching TRBD1 (6 bases). This CDR3 contains 15 residues. V was shortened by 6 bases and J by 1 base, with 17 bases between the two germline ends. Germline V gene lookup returns CDR1 SGHRS and CDR2 YFSETQ. In nucleotides, the CDR3 is TGCGCCAGCACCTTCTCAGGGGATACATCCTACGAGCAGTACTTC. It specifies CASTFSGDTSYEQYF.

This clone was observed a few times. The chain has TRBV9 and TRBJ1-1, with 7 bases fitting TRBD1. Trimming cost V 3 bases and J 0 bases; bases outside gene matches: 2. The germline V gene encodes CDR1 SGDLS and CDR2 YYNGEE. The length of the CDR3 is 14 residues. The CDR3 bases are TGTGCCAGCAGCGGCGACAGGGTGAACACTGAAGCTTTCTTT. This translates into CASSGDRVNTEAFF.

This chain uses TRBV29-1 with TRBJ1-1; possible D gene TRBD1, 5 bases. V lost 4 bases and J 5 bases, leaving 17 bases between the germline ends. CDR1 is SQVTM, CDR2 ANQGSEA, per germline. The CDR3 has 14 amino acids. The CDR3 sequence: CSVVFFGGGTEAFF. The DNA of the CDR3 is TGCAGCGTTGTTTTTTTCGGGGGAGGTACTGAAGCTTTCTTT.

The chain couples TRBV7-9 to TRBJ1-2; D may be TRBD1 (5 bases). Germline values: CDR1 SEHNR, CDR2 FQNEAQ (reference sequence). V was trimmed by 4 bases and J by 6 bases, leaving 18 bases between them. The CDR3 runs 15 residues. DNA of the CDR3: TGTGCCAGCAGCTCGCGGCGGGACCTTGCCCATGGCTACACCTTC. Translation: CASSSRRDLAHGYTF.

This clone has a handful of counts. The J gene is TRBJ2-7, the V gene TRBV14, with D possibly TRBD2 on 6 matching bases. Between the trimmed V and J ends, which lost 4 bases and 3 bases, there was a span of 16 bases. Per germline, CDR1 SGHDN and CDR2 FVKESK. The CDR3 extends over 15 amino acids. The CDR3 reads CASSRGTATVYEQYF. Written as DNA, the CDR3 is TGTGCCAGCAGCCGCGGGACCGCCACCGTCTACGAGCAGTACTTC.

V is TRBV5-6 and J is TRBJ1-5; no firm D call. V was clipped by 1 base and J by 4 bases, with 12 bases between them. The CDR3 is made up of 15 amino acids. CDR1 and CDR2 (germline): SGHDT, YYEEEE. The CDR3 region is CASSLTTGINQPQHF. The DNA of the CDR3 is TGTGCCAGCAGCTTGACAACCGGAATAAATCAGCCCCAGCATTTT.

The V call is TRBV19, the J call TRBJ1-1; D remains unclear. Germline V gene data show CDR1 as LNHDA and CDR2 as SQIVND (reference sequence). Trimming cost V 10 bases and J 7 bases, with 13 bases left between them. The CDR3 contains 11 residues. The CDR3 DNA sequence: TGTGCCACCGCAGGTATGGATGAAGCTTTCTTT. The encoded protein is CATAGMDEAFF.